Below, 26 T cell receptor beta chains from the same sample are listed, as sequenced in a study of CD8 T cells in ankylosing spondylitis. The antigens these receptors bind are not known. MiXCR, run by TCRdb on the 5' RACE reads, gives a single entry per CDR3 protein. The data contain about 800,000 distinct CDR3 sequences, approximately 12% of them seen just once; the ten biggest clones take up 0.51%. Study observations and caveats: Eight highly homologous variants formed a TCR beta motif that appeared characteristic of ankylosing spondylitis blood.

Sequenced sample: blood, either unsorted or a sorted T cell fraction (not recorded which). These receptors were obtained from a male donor with ankylosing spondylitis.

This clonotype was recorded a few times. The chain combines TRBV7-9 with TRBJ1-4, with D possibly matching TRBD1 (6 bases). The germline CDR1 and CDR2 sequences are SEHNR and FQNEAQ (reference sequence). The V end was cut by 8 bases, the J end by 7 bases, with 23 bases between. The CDR3 totals 16 residues. This CDR3 is CASRLPAGAGSEKLFF. CDR3 DNA sequence: TGTGCCAGCCGACTTCCCGCGGGGGCTGGGAGTGAAAAACTGTTTTTT.

Turning to this clonotype: As the CDR3 is not closed by the conserved phenylalanine or tryptophan, this likely results from a read error. The limits of the CDR3 on the DNA are not certain, so only TCRdb's listed CDR3 is given. The rearrangement joins TRBV28 to TRBJ2-7; the DNA was not used to check the table's D call, TRBD1. Germline assignment: CDR1 MDHEN and CDR2 SYDVKM. A total of 11 residues make up the CDR3, ends included. CDR3 sequence reads: CASSSSGTLGI.

Many counts were recorded for this clonotype. The V call is TRBV20-1, the J call TRBJ2-2, with D uncertain. This CDR3 contains 14 residues. Trimming pared 0 bases from V and 3 bases from J, leaving 8 bases between. From germline, CDR1 is DFQATT and CDR2 SNEGSKA (reference sequence). The DNA for the CDR3 is TGCAGTGCTAGAGAAGTCCGCGACACCGGGGAGCTGTTTTTT. This sequence encodes CSAREVRDTGELFF.

This clonotype showed up just a few times. The chain joins TRBV5-1 to TRBJ2-1, with a tentative D call TRBD2 (7 bases). Per germline, CDR1 SGHRS and CDR2 YFSETQ. This CDR3 comprises 18 residues. The V end was cut by 0 bases, the J end by 8 bases, with 24 bases between. CDR3 in amino acids: CASSLEVQRDTQYHEQFF. Here the CDR3 DNA reads TGCGCCAGCAGCTTGGAAGTTCAGCGGGACACCCAATACCATGAGCAGTTCTTC.

The gene calls are TRBV6-1 and TRBJ2-2, with TRBD1 matching 7 bases. The CDR3 is made up of 13 amino acids. Trimming at V came to 5 bases and at J to 8 bases, leaving 5 bases not matched to a gene. CDR1 and CDR2 (germline): MNHNS, SASEGT. CDR3 amino acids: CASSRTGEGELFF. For the CDR3, the DNA is TGTGCCAGCAGTCGTACAGGGGAGGGGGAGCTGTTTTTT.

This chain connects TRBV7-3 to TRBJ2-1; D unclear. This CDR3 contains 14 residues. Looked up from germline, CDR1 is SGHTA and CDR2 is FQGTGA. Between the trimmed V and J ends, which lost 2 bases and 7 bases, there was a span of 12 bases. CDR3: CASSLVTASNEQFF. The CDR3 region has the DNA TGTGCCAGCAGCTTAGTTACAGCATCTAATGAGCAGTTCTTC. Full variable domain (outside the CDR3, taken from reference TRBV7-3 and TRBJ2-1): GAGVSQTPSNKVTEKGKYVELRCDPISGHTALYWYRQSLGQGPEFLIYFQGTGAADDSGLPNDRFFAVRPEGSVSTLKIQRTERGDSAVYLCASSLVTASNEQFFGPGTRLTVL.

This clonotype was detected a few times. The gene calls are TRBV7-1 and TRBJ2-1; D unresolved. TRBV7-1 is labeled an ORF, and its function is uncertain. Trimming stripped 3 bases from V and 12 bases from J, with 12 bases between. CDR3 length: 12 residues. DNA of the CDR3: TGTGCCAGCAGCTCCACCCGTGGTCCGCAGTTCTTC. Amino acid sequence: CASSSTRGPQFF.

The CDR3 here is CASSRSGGLLSYNEQFF. The CDR3 DNA follows: TGTGCCAGCAGCCGTAGCGGGGGTCTCCTATCCTACAATGAGCAGTTCTTC. The chain couples TRBV11-2 to TRBJ2-1; 9 bases line up with TRBD2. The junction had 9 bases not matched to a gene; V was cut back by 5 bases and J by 1 base. CDR1 and CDR2 from the germline V gene are SGHAT and FQNNGV. The CDR3 length is 17 residues.

The chain links TRBV5-4 to TRBJ2-3; possibly TRBD1 for D (5 bases). The CDR3 has 14 residues. Germline values: CDR1 SGHNT, CDR2 YYREEE (reference sequence). Between the trimmed V and J ends, which lost 1 base and 3 bases, there was a span of 9 bases. The CDR3 DNA reads as TGTGCCAGCAGCTTGAGACAGAAAACAGATACGCAGTATTTT. Residues: CASSLRQKTDTQYF.

V gene TRBV3-1 combines with J gene TRBJ1-5; D is unclear. CDR1 and CDR2 from the germline V gene are LGHDT and YNNKEL (reference sequence). Deletions cut 0 bases from V and 7 bases from J, with 7 bases between. This CDR3 spans 13 amino acids. The CDR3 is CASSQDQKQPQHF. CDR3 bases: TGTGCCAGCAGCCAAGATCAGAAGCAGCCCCAGCATTTT.

This chain links TRBV6-1 with TRBJ1-5, with D tentatively TRBD1 (5 bases). CDR1 is MNHNS and CDR2 is SASEGT in the germline V gene. This CDR3 spans 17 amino acids. V was shortened by 5 bases and J by 3 bases, with 20 bases between the two germline ends. The CDR3 spells CASSLNRQQFFNQPQHF. The DNA of the CDR3 is TGTGCCAGCAGTCTCAATAGACAGCAATTCTTCAATCAGCCCCAGCATTTT.

This clonotype was counted a few times. The genes are TRBV12-5 and TRBJ2-1; no clear D gene. Trimming took off 1 base at V and 1 base at J, with 8 bases between the two ends. The CDR3 consists of 15 residues. CDR1 is LGHNT, CDR2 FRNRAP, per germline. The CDR3 protein is CASGLGRSSYNEQFF. The CDR3 DNA reads as TGTGCTAGTGGTTTGGGCCGATCGTCCTACAATGAGCAGTTCTTC.

In its sample, this clonotype was seen a few times. The chain links TRBV20-1 to TRBJ2-2, with 7 bases that match TRBD2. The CDR3 totals 14 residues. The ends lost 5 bases at V and 1 base at J; junction bases unmatched: 4. Germline-derived CDR1 and CDR2 are DFQATT and SNEGSKA (reference sequence). CDR3 amino acids: CSAGTTKNTGELFF. For the CDR3, the DNA is TGCAGTGCTGGGACTACTAAGAACACCGGGGAGCTGTTTTTT.

In this sample, this clonotype turned up many times. The J gene is TRBJ1-2, the V gene TRBV18; possibly TRBD1 for D (6 bases). Per the germline V gene, CDR1 is KGHSH and CDR2 is LQKENI. V was pared by 3 bases and J by 10 bases, with 15 bases between. The CDR3 spans 13 residues. The CDR3 spells CASSPQGTSIYTF. CDR3 DNA: TGTGCCAGCTCACCCCAGGGGACTTCGATCTACACCTTC.

The chain combines TRBV7-9 with TRBJ2-5; D is unresolved. Trimming removed 4 bases from V and 5 bases from J, with 11 bases in between. CDR1 is SEHNR, CDR2 FQNEAQ, per germline (reference sequence). This CDR3 has 13 amino acids. CDR3 in amino acids: CASSSPTRETQYF. CDR3 in DNA: TGTGCCAGCAGCTCGCCGACGCGGGAGACCCAGTACTTC.

The table lists this clonotype with many counts. This chain connects TRBV12-5 to TRBJ2-5; D unclear. V lost 1 base and J lost 5, with 5 bases in between. CDR1 is LGHNT and CDR2 is FRNRAP in the germline V gene. The CDR3 consists of 12 residues. The CDR3 spells CASGLEEETQYF. CDR3 DNA sequence: TGTGCTAGTGGTTTGGAAGAGGAGACCCAGTACTTC.

This clonotype has a handful of counts. The chain carries TRBV28 and TRBJ1-1; 8 positions match TRBD1. Losses at the gene ends were 5 bases for V and 5 bases for J; bases not matched to a gene: 7. In germline, CDR1 is MDHEN, CDR2 SYDVKM. The CDR3 spans 14 residues. CDR3 amino acids: CASSRTGMETEAFF. In DNA form, the CDR3 reads TGTGCCAGCAGTCGGACAGGGATGGAGACTGAAGCTTTCTTT.

This clonotype was picked up a small number of times. The chain couples TRBV7-2 to TRBJ1-2; D remains ambiguous. CDR3 length: 13 amino acids. The germline V gene encodes CDR1 SGHTA and CDR2 FQGNSA. Trimming stripped 2 bases from V and 4 bases from J, with 8 bases between. CDR3 DNA sequence: TGTGCCAGCAGCTTAATTGTAGCCTATGGCTACACCTTC. It yields the protein CASSLIVAYGYTF.

This chain joins TRBV9 and TRBJ1-3; 8 bases line up with TRBD1. The CDR3 has 16 amino acids. Germline CDR1 is SGDLS and CDR2 is YYNGEE. Trimming cost V 3 bases and J 4 bases; bases outside gene matches: 9. The CDR3 DNA is TGTGCCAGCAGCGCTAAGGGACAGGACCACGGAAACACCATATATTTT. This encodes CASSAKGQDHGNTIYF.

The sample holds many counts of this clonotype. The chain joins TRBV7-9 to TRBJ2-7; D is unresolved. Trimming removed 1 base from V and 0 bases from J, with 7 bases in between. Germline-derived CDR1 and CDR2 are SEHNR and FQNEAQ (reference sequence). The length of the CDR3 is 14 residues. The CDR3 bases are TGTGCCAGCAGCTTAGGCCGGCTCTCCTACGAGCAGTACTTC. Translated: CASSLGRLSYEQYF.

This clonotype has a single count. The chain is built from TRBV5-6 and TRBJ2-5, with 10 nucleotides matching TRBD2. The CDR3 extends over 16 amino acids. Germline CDR1 and CDR2: SGHDT and YYEEEE. Trimming cost V 1 base and J 5 bases; bases outside gene matches: 8. The CDR3 nucleotides are TGTGCCAGCAGCTTGAGGAGCGGGGGGGCTATCGAGACCCAGTACTTC. Its protein product is CASSLRSGGAIETQYF.

The chain combines TRBV20-1 with TRBJ1-1; 7 bases align to TRBD1. Germline CDR1 DFQATT, CDR2 SNEGSKA (reference sequence). CDR3 length equals 12 residues. V was clipped by 6 bases and J by 5 bases; unmatched bases: 6. CDR3 sequence: CSAQTGNTEAFF. CDR3 DNA sequence: TGCAGTGCACAGACAGGGAATACTGAAGCTTTCTTT.

This clonotype was detected many times. The chain employs TRBV5-5 and TRBJ2-3; D is undetermined. The CDR3 sequence is 13 residues long. V was pared by 4 bases and J by 0 bases, with 6 bases between. CDR1 and CDR2 (germline): SGHKS, YYEKEE (reference sequence). The CDR3 reads CASSRPSTDTQYF. The DNA of the CDR3 is TGTGCCAGCAGCCGTCCTAGCACAGATACGCAGTATTTT.

In its sample, this clonotype was seen many times. The CDR3 region has the DNA TGTGCCAGCAGCTTAGTATTTCTTGGCAGGCCAGGAGAAGGGGAGCTGTTTTTT. Translating gives CASSLVFLGRPGEGELFF. V gene TRBV11-2 combines with J gene TRBJ2-2, with D uncertain. This CDR3 is built from 18 residues. Germline CDR1 reads SGHAT; CDR2 reads FQNNGV. V lost 1 base and J lost 8, with 23 bases in between.

V and J are TRBV6-2 or TRBV6-3 and TRBJ2-7; 7 bases are a match to TRBD1. CDR3 length: 13 amino acids. Losses at the gene ends were 6 bases for V and 4 bases for J; bases not matched to a gene: 6. CDR1 and CDR2 (germline): MNHEY, SVGEGT. Written as DNA, the CDR3 is TGTGCCAGCAGAACGACAGGGATGTACGAGCAGTACTTC. Protein product: CASRTTGMYEQYF.

Only a few counts were recorded for this clonotype. V is TRBV29-1 and J is TRBJ2-1, with D perhaps matching TRBD2 (5 bases). Trimming took off 4 bases at V and 8 bases at J, with 9 bases between the two ends. This CDR3 is built from 11 residues. CDR1 and CDR2 from the germline V gene are SQVTM and ANQGSEA. The CDR3 region is CSVATGDEQFF. In DNA, the CDR3 is TGCAGCGTTGCCACCGGGGATGAGCAGTTCTTC.